This TCR beta chain is drawn from a study of T cells in Graves' hyperthyroidism and ophthalmopathy. Notes on the study in general: Most thyroid clonotypes with frequency above 0.001 were detected in blood.

Hyperthyroidism patients were newly diagnosed, had disease duration under 2 months, and were aged 18 to 65 years. Amplification targeted TCR beta CDR3 regions from RNA transcripts. An initial round of RT-PCR targeting the TCR CDR3 relied on the HTBI primer set. TCRdb re-called the multiplex PCR reads with MiXCR, one entry per CDR3 protein. This sample has approximately 620,000 distinct CDR3 sequences, with around 13% found just once. At least ten counts were recorded for this clonotype. Antigen unknown. The CDR3 is made up of 14 amino acids. From germline, CDR1 is SGHTA and CDR2 FQGTGA. The J segment lost 6 bases and the V segment lost 5 bases, leaving 9 bases of the junction unmatched.

The chain recombines TRBV7-3 with TRBJ2-7; 8 nucleotides line up with TRBD2. This sequence was found in a woman in her twenties or thirties with Graves' hyperthyroidism that later progressed to Graves' ophthalmopathy. The sequencing input was blood. Written as DNA, the CDR3 is TGTGCCAGCAGCCCCCCGGGGGGGCCTCCCGAGCAGTACTTC. Translated, it gives CASSPPGGPPEQYF.